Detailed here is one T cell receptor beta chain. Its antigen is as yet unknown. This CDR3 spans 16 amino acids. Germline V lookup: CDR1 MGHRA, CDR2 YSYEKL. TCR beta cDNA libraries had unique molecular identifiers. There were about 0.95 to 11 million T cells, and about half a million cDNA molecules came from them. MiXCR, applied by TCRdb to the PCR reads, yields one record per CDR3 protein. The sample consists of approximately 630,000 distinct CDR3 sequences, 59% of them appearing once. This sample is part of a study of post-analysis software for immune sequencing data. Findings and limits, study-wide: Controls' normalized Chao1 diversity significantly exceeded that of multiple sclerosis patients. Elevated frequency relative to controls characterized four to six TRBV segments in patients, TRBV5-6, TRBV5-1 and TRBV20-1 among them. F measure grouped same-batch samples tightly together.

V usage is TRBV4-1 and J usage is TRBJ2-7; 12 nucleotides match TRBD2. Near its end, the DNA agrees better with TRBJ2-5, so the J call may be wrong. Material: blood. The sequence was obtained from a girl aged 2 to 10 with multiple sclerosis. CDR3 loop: CASSQGPSGGEETQYF. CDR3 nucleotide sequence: TGCGCCAGCAGCCAAGGGCCTAGCGGGGGGGAAGAGACCCAGTACTTC.